The table lists the clone carrying this TCR beta chain with a few counts. This record belongs to a study of CD8+ T cells in alopecia areata. Study-level background: The study gave treated patients oral tofacitinib at 5 to 10 mg twice daily. For 6 to 18 months, tofacitinib was taken, and 6 months off drug followed.

Between the trimmed V and J ends, which lost 5 bases and 5 bases, there was a span of 18 bases. The CDR3 extends over 15 amino acids. Germline V lookup: CDR1 SEHNR, CDR2 FQNEAQ (reference sequence). Individuals with alopecia areata gave both lesional scalp punch biopsies and peripheral blood for collection. The researchers isolated CD4+ and CD8+ T cells from PBMCs by sorting. The authors extracted RNA and reverse transcribed it into cDNA as the sequencing template. Clones were sequenced by immunoSEQ multiplex PCR, and TCRdb holds only the in-frame ones, with some missing. The sample holds approximately 65,000 clones, about 45% seen once.

The clonotype comes from a human donor with alopecia areata. V usage is TRBV7-9 and J usage is TRBJ2-5; a possible D gene is TRBD1 (7 bases). The sequences come from CD8+ T cells sorted from blood, collected at week 0. The CDR3 sequence: CASSDDRAAGETQYF. CDR3 sequence (DNA): TGTGCCAGCAGCGACGACAGGGCGGCGGGGGAGACCCAGTACTTC.